Shown below are 11 T cell receptor beta chains from a single sample sequenced in a study of blood T cell repertoires in COVID-19. Clones were read by immunoSEQ multiplex PCR, and TCRdb kept only the in-frame ones, dropping some. The data hold a few hundred thousand clones, with about 90% observed a single time. Source material: peripheral blood. These receptors all stem from a woman aged 45-59 years with acute or convalescent COVID-19.

The V call is TRBV7-9, the J call TRBJ2-7; 7 nucleotides line up with TRBD1. The CDR3 is 15 amino acids. Germline CDR1 reads SEHNR; CDR2 reads FQNEAQ (reference sequence). V lost 5 bases and J lost 5; bases outside the gene matches: 12. CDR3 in DNA: TGTGCCAGCAGCCCGCCCGGGACAGTTGTACACGAGCAGTACTTC. Translation: CASSPPGTVVHEQYF.

V is TRBV19 and J is TRBJ2-3, with 7 bases matching TRBD2. Trimming took 6 bases from V and 2 from J; bases not matched to a gene: 8. This CDR3 is built from 15 residues. Per germline, CDR1 LNHDA and CDR2 SQIVND (reference sequence). DNA for the CDR3: TGTGCCAGTAGATTCTCTAGCGGACTCACAGATACGCAGTATTTT. Translated, it gives CASRFSSGLTDTQYF. The entire variable domain, with the rest obtained from reference TRBV19 and TRBJ2-3, is as follows: DGGITQSPKYLFRKEGQNVTLSCEQNLNHDAMYWYRQDPGQGLRLIYYSQIVNDFQKGDIAEGYSVSREKKESFPLTVTSAQKNPTAFYLCASRFSSGLTDTQYFGPGTRLTVL.

This CDR3 is CAWMGGKRGGYTF. As DNA, the CDR3 is TGTGCCTGGATGGGCGGGAAAAGAGGTGGCTACACCTTC. J is TRBJ1-2 and V is TRBV30; D is unclear. CDR3 length equals 13 residues. The germline CDR1 and CDR2 sequences are GTSNPN and SVGIG (reference sequence). Trimming removed 4 bases from V and 7 bases from J, with 16 bases in between.

The chain uses TRBV4-1 and TRBJ2-2; 10 nucleotides agree with TRBD1. Per germline, CDR1 MGHRA and CDR2 YSYEKL. Unmatched junction bases numbered 9, after V lost 0 bases and J lost 8 bases. The CDR3 is 17 residues long. CDR3 residues: CASSQDFRTGGPGELFF. Written as DNA, the CDR3 is TGCGCCAGCAGCCAAGATTTCCGGACAGGGGGACCAGGGGAGCTGTTTTTT.

CDR3 sequence reads: CASSIISMTYGYTF. CDR3 DNA: TGTGCCAGTAGTATAATATCTATGACTTATGGCTACACCTTC. The chain recombines TRBV19 with TRBJ1-2; unclear D gene. V was cut by 2 bases and J by 5 bases, with 12 bases left in between. Germline V lookup: CDR1 LNHDA, CDR2 SQIVND (reference sequence). This CDR3 has 14 residues.

This clone was found once. CDR3 DNA sequence: TGCGCCAGCAGCCCACGCGCTTCGAACACCGGGGAGCTGTTTTTT. Translation gives CASSPRASNTGELFF. This chain links TRBV5-1 with TRBJ2-2; D is undetermined. The CDR3 loop spans 15 amino acids. V was trimmed by 4 bases and J by 0 bases, leaving 10 bases between them. CDR1 is SGHRS, CDR2 YFSETQ, per germline.

The chain uses TRBV10-3 and TRBJ2-1; TRBD2 aligns across 9 bases. The CDR3 spans 16 residues. The V and J ends lost 3 bases and 11 bases, in that order; junction bases with no gene match: 14. Germline values: CDR1 ENHRY, CDR2 SYGVKD. The CDR3 is CAISDTPGLAGLQQFF. DNA of the CDR3: TGTGCCATCAGTGACACCCCAGGGCTAGCGGGGCTTCAGCAGTTCTTC.

This sequence joins TRBV11-3 and TRBJ2-7; 7 nucleotides agree with TRBD1. V shed 5 bases, J shed 0 bases, and the junction held 13 bases outside the gene matches. Germline V gene data show CDR1 as SGHNT and CDR2 as YENEEA. This CDR3 spans 17 amino acids. The CDR3 DNA reads as TGTGCCAGCAGCCTCCCCCCGACAGGGCCAAGCTCCTACGAGCAGTACTTC. Its protein is CASSLPPTGPSSYEQYF.

The gene calls are TRBV29-1 and TRBJ2-5, with 8 bases matching TRBD2. The CDR3 contains 15 residues. Germline CDR1 is SQVTM and CDR2 is ANQGSEA. The J segment lost 4 bases and the V segment lost 7 bases, leaving 14 bases of the junction unmatched. CDR3 loop: CSAQSHPGGAETQYF. The CDR3 bases are TGCAGCGCCCAGTCGCACCCCGGGGGGGCAGAGACCCAGTACTTC.

Comment on this clone: This same CDR3 is encoded by further DNA sequences in the sample. This chain links TRBV24-1 with TRBJ1-2; no clear D gene. The V gene lost 3 bases and the J gene lost 3 bases, with 4 bases spanning the gap. CDR1 is KGHDR and CDR2 is SFDVKD in the germline V gene. The CDR3 is made up of 12 amino acids. The CDR3 DNA is TGTGCCACCAGTGATCGGGACTATGGCTACACCTTC. This sequence encodes CATSDRDYGYTF.

Written as DNA, the CDR3 is TGTGCCAGCAGCTTGGAGGGCACAGGGGGAGAGACCCAGTACTTC. This gives the protein CASSLEGTGGETQYF. The V and J genes are TRBV5-4 and TRBJ2-5; TRBD1 agrees at 8 bases. Germline trimming cut 0 bases from V and 4 bases from J; bases unmatched to any gene: 5. This CDR3 has 15 residues. CDR1 and CDR2 (germline): SGHNT, YYREEE (reference sequence).